This T cell receptor beta chain is from a study of CD8 T cells in Susac syndrome. Findings and limits, study-wide: CD8+ clonal expansion in Susac peaked in TEMRA cells and active patients.

Random hexamers were used to reverse transcribe an amount of roughly 0.45 to 1 ug RNA. Amplification of TCR beta CDR3 by immunoSEQ multiplex PCR spanned 54 Vbeta and 13 Jbeta. TCRdb processed the immunoSEQ multiplex PCR reads anew with MiXCR; each CDR3 protein has one entry. The table has about 85,000 distinct CDR3 sequences, around 93% seen once; the top ten hold under 0.5%. Sequencing of TCR beta was undertaken in CD8+ and CD4+ T cells derived from blood. The CD8+ and CD4+ T cells were isolated magnetically using a negative isolation approach, whereas the TEMRA cells were enriched by FACS. Germline V gene sequence: CDR1 SQVTM, CDR2 ANQGSEA. Trimming removed 3 bases at V and 1 base at J, with 13 bases between. This CDR3 contains 14 residues. Regarding this clonotype: The antigen remains undetermined.

The material sequenced was CD8+ T cells from PBMCs. This rearrangement joins TRBV29-1 to TRBJ2-7, with D possibly matching TRBD2 (6 bases). The TCR was taken from a human donor with Susac syndrome. The CDR3: CSVEVASVSYEQYF. CDR3 DNA: TGCAGCGTTGAGGTCGCTAGCGTTTCCTACGAGCAGTACTTC.